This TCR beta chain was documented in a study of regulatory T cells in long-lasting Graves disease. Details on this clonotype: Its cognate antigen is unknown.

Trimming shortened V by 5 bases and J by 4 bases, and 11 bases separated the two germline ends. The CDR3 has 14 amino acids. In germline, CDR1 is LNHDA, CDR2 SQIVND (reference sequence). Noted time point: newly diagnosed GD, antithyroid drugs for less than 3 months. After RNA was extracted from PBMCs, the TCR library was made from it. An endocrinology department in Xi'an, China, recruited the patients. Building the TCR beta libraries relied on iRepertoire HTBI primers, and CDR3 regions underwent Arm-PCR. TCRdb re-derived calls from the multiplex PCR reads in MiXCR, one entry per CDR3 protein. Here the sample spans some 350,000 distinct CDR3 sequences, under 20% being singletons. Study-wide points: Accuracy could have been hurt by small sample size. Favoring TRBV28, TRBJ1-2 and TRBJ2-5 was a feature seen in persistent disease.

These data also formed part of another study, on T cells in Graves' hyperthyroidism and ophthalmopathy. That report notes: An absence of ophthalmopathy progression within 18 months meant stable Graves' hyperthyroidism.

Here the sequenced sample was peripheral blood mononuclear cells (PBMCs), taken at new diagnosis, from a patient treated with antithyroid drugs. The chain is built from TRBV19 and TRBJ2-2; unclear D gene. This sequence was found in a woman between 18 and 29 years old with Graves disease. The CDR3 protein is CASSPGVATGELFF. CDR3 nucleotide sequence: TGTGCCAGTAGTCCCGGAGTGGCCACCGGGGAGCTGTTTTTT. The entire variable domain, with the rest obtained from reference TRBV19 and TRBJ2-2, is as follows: DGGITQSPKYLFRKEGQNVTLSCEQNLNHDAMYWYRQDPGQGLRLIYYSQIVNDFQKGDIAEGYSVSREKKESFPLTVTSAQKNPTAFYLCASSPGVATGELFFGEGSRLTVL.